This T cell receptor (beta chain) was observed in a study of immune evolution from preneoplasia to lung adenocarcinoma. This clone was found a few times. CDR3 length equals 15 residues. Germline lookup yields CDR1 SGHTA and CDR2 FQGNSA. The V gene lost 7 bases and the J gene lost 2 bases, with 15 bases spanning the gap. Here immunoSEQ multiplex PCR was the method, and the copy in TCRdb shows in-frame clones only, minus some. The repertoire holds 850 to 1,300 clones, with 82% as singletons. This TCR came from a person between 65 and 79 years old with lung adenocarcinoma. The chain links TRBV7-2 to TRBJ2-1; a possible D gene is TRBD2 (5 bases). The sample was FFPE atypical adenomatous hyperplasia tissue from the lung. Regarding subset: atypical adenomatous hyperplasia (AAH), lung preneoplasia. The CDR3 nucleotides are TGTGCCAGCAAAACCCCGAGCGGAGCCTACAATGAGCAGTTCTTC. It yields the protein CASKTPSGAYNEQFF.